Shown below are 9 T cell receptor beta chains from a single sample sequenced in a study of T cell responses to AZD1222 COVID-19 vaccine (dated by TCRdb to the early 2020s). The method was the immunoSEQ multiplex PCR assay. TCRdb obtained this table from immuneACCESS and retained in-frame rearrangements with V and J assigned. These tables miss some clones; where compared with another copy, unresolved V genes account for less than half of the shortfall, and the remainder is unexplained. The sample contains over 100,000 clones, roughly 90% of them found a single time. The top ten clones comprise 3% to 4% of the sample. The time point label on this specimen signifies: baseline before first vaccination. The sequenced sample was peripheral blood, obtained on day 0 of AZD1222 vaccination. The receptor set was obtained from an adult in good health.

The chain recombines TRBV7-9 with TRBJ1-1, with 10 bases that match TRBD1. The junction had 2 bases not matched to a gene; V was cut back by 5 bases and J by 5 bases. CDR1 is SEHNR, CDR2 FQNEAQ, per germline (reference sequence). The CDR3 has 13 residues. The DNA for the CDR3 is TGTGCCAGCAGCGCGGGACAGGGGACTGAAGCTTTCTTT. Translated: CASSAGQGTEAFF.

The CDR3 loop reads CAIRSSRDNYGYTF. DNA for the CDR3: TGTGCCATCAGATCCTCCAGGGATAACTATGGCTACACCTTC. The genes are TRBV10-3 and TRBJ1-2; maybe TRBD1 (5 bases). CDR1 is ENHRY, CDR2 SYGVKD, per germline. Trimming left V 6 bases short and J 1 base short, with 12 bases between. This CDR3 has 14 amino acids.

This clone turned up a few times. The chain joins TRBV19 to TRBJ2-1, with 8 bases that match TRBD2. Germline loops: CDR1 LNHDA, CDR2 SQIVND (reference sequence). The CDR3 consists of 14 residues. V was pared by 5 bases and J by 15 bases, with 15 bases of the junction left unmatched. In DNA form, the CDR3 reads TGTGCCAGTAGTCGGGGACTAGGGGGATCAGTGTTGTTCTTC. Its translation: CASSRGLGGSVLFF.

V is TRBV27 and J is TRBJ2-7, with 7 bases fitting TRBD1. Germline assignment: CDR1 MNHEY and CDR2 SMNVEV (reference sequence). The trim removed 6 bases at V and 9 bases at J, leaving 14 bases unmatched. The CDR3 runs 14 residues. CDR3 sequence: CASSSRGTEGWQYF. CDR3 sequence (DNA): TGTGCCAGCAGCAGCCGAGGGACAGAGGGTTGGCAGTACTTC.

The rearrangement joins TRBV3-1 (or the pseudogene TRBV3-2) to TRBJ2-7, with TRBD1 matching over 10 bases. V was clipped by 5 bases and J by 2 bases; unmatched bases: 6. Germline-derived CDR1 and CDR2 are LGHDT and YNNKEL (reference sequence). The CDR3 is 15 residues long. The CDR3 DNA reads as TGTGCCAGCAGCTTCCCGGGACAGGGGACCTACGAGCAGTACTTC. Translating it yields CASSFPGQGTYEQYF.

The chain links TRBV9 to TRBJ2-7; TRBD2 matches at 7 bases. J lost 1 base, V lost 2 bases, and 6 bases had no gene match. Germline V CDR1 and CDR2: SGDLS, YYNGEE. This CDR3 is 15 amino acids long. CDR3 loop: CASSVASGESYEQYF. DNA of the CDR3: TGTGCCAGCAGCGTTGCTAGCGGTGAATCCTACGAGCAGTACTTC.

This chain connects TRBV11-2 to TRBJ1-2; the match to TRBD1 covers 7 bases. Looked up from germline, CDR1 is SGHAT and CDR2 is FQNNGV. Trimming took 1 base from V and 0 from J; bases not matched to a gene: 5. The CDR3 sequence is 16 residues long. CDR3 region: CASSLVRQGSNYGYTF. CDR3 DNA: TGTGCCAGCAGCTTAGTGCGACAGGGATCTAACTATGGCTACACCTTC. Full variable domain (remainder filled in from reference TRBV11-2 and TRBJ1-2): EAGVAQSPRYKIIEKRQSVAFWCNPISGHATLYWYQQILGQGPKLLIQFQNNGVVDDSQLPKDRFSAERLKGVDSTLKIQPAKLEDSAVYLCASSLVRQGSNYGYTFGSGTRLTVV.

The rearrangement uses TRBV25-1 and TRBJ1-2, with D possibly TRBD1 on 6 matching bases. The germline CDR1 and CDR2 sequences are MGHDK and SYGVNS. Trimming shortened V by 4 bases and J by 5 bases, and 20 bases separated the two germline ends. There are 16 residues in the CDR3. For the CDR3, the DNA is TGTGCCAGCAGTGGCCCACACTCGCAGGGGATGTATGGCTACACCTTC. It yields the protein CASSGPHSQGMYGYTF.

The chain uses TRBV12-3 or TRBV12-4 and TRBJ1-1, with no clear D. There are 13 residues in the CDR3. Trimming pared 0 bases from V and 3 bases from J, leaving 5 bases between. DNA for the CDR3: TGTGCCAGCAGTTTAGCGGGGTACACTGAAGCTTTCTTT. This codes for CASSLAGYTEAFF.